A selection of T cell receptor beta chains follows, all from one sample in a study of a mutant IDH1 vaccine in newly diagnosed glioma. Which antigens these TCRs recognize remains unknown. Libraries were prepared by immunoSEQ multiplex PCR; TCRdb keeps only in-frame clonotypes and omits some of them. The sample includes around 50,000 clones, around 89% of them seen just once. The sample was PBMCs, taken from a glioma patient whose treatment included an IDH1 peptide vaccine. These receptors came from a woman aged 40 to 55 with glioma. The CDR3 runs from the conserved cysteine through the conserved F or W. The D gene is left open where the match is weak. Part of the rows lack a size; the others show once, few, many or a class for expanded clones.

d_call,j_call,v_call,clone_size,cdr3_aa,cdr3_nt
TRBD2,TRBJ2-2,TRBV7-2,NA,CASSLGLAGGQGGELFF,TGTGCCAGCAGCTTAGGTCTAGCGGGGGGGCAAGGCGGGGAGCTGTTTTTT
TRBD2,TRBJ2-1,TRBV13,NA,CASSPPSGGLRWEQFF,TGTGCCAGCAGCCCCCCCTCGGGGGGGCTCCGATGGGAGCAGTTCTTC
NA,TRBJ2-1,TRBV20-1,NA,CSASHPGEQFF,TGCAGTGCCTCCCACCCCGGTGAGCAGTTCTTC
TRBD2,TRBJ2-1,TRBV2,NA,CARQLAPSYNEQFF,TGTGCCAGACAACTAGCGCCCTCCTACAATGAGCAGTTCTTC
NA,TRBJ1-1,TRBV19,NA,CASSIVPGVTAGSFF,TGTGCCAGTAGTATAGTTCCGGGTGTCACAGCTGGATCTTTCTTT
TRBD2,TRBJ2-1,TRBV5-1,NA,CASSLPLSGGRSYNEQFF,TGCGCCAGCAGCCTCCCCCTTAGCGGGGGGCGATCCTACAATGAGCAGTTCTTC
TRBD1,TRBJ2-2,TRBV5-4,NA,CASSRTGAANTGELFF,TGTGCCAGCAGCCGGACAGGAGCTGCGAACACCGGGGAGCTGTTTTTT
NA,TRBJ2-7,TRBV29-1,NA,CSVVKQTEQYF,TGCAGCGTTGTTAAGCAGACCGAGCAGTACTTC
TRBD2,TRBJ2-7,TRBV4-1,NA,CASSSSGRGYEQYF,TGCGCCAGCAGCTCCAGCGGGAGGGGGTACGAGCAGTACTTC
NA,TRBJ2-7,TRBV14,NA,CASSQEGRAVGKQYF,TGTGCCAGCAGCCAAGAAGGGCGGGCCGTCGGGAAGCAGTACTTC
NA,TRBJ2-1,TRBV6-6,NA,CASRPRDTYNEQFF,TGTGCCAGCAGACCCCGGGACACTTACAATGAGCAGTTCTTC
TRBD1,TRBJ2-3,TRBV11-2,NA,CASSFGTGGMYTQYF,TGTGCCAGCAGCTTCGGGACAGGGGGCATGTATACGCAGTATTTT
TRBD1,TRBJ1-5,TRBV18,NA,CASSRQGQSSNQPQHF,TGTGCCAGCTCACGACAGGGACAGAGTAGCAATCAGCCCCAGCATTTT
TRBD1,TRBJ2-7,TRBV5-1,NA,CASSPGQGGHEQYF,TGCGCCAGCAGCCCCGGACAGGGTGGCCACGAGCAGTACTTC
NA,TRBJ1-1,TRBV7-9,NA,CASSSSTGLRTEAFF,TGTGCCAGCAGCTCCTCAACAGGGTTGAGGACTGAAGCTTTCTTT
TRBD1,TRBJ1-1,TRBV5-1,few,CASSLAPPDRMNTEAFF,TGCGCCAGCAGCTTGGCCCCGCCGGACAGGATGAACACTGAAGCTTTCTTT
NA,TRBJ1-4,TRBV13,NA,CASSRQNNEKLFF,TGTGCCAGCAGCAGACAGAATAATGAAAAACTGTTTTTT
TRBD2,TRBJ2-7,TRBV27,NA,CASSLTAGEQYF,TGTGCCAGCAGCCTGACAGCGGGAGAGCAGTACTTC
NA,TRBJ1-1,TRBV6-6,NA,CASSYSGAFF,TGTGCCAGCAGTTACTCGGGAGCTTTCTTT
NA,TRBJ2-5,TRBV19,NA,CASSIGGAGETQYF,TGTGCCAGTAGTATTGGGGGGGCGGGAGAGACCCAGTACTTC
NA,TRBJ2-1,TRBV7-9,NA,CASSDRLPHQKFF,TGTGCCAGCAGCGACCGACTACCCCATCAGAAGTTCTTC
TRBD1,TRBJ1-1,TRBV10-3,NA,CAISESSRGSDTEAFF,TGTGCCATCAGTGAGTCATCCAGGGGGTCGGACACTGAAGCTTTCTTT
TRBD2,TRBJ2-5,TRBV19,NA,CASSPGTSDKETQYF,TGTGCCAGTAGCCCCGGGACTAGCGATAAAGAGACCCAGTACTTC
NA,TRBJ1-1,TRBV11-2,NA,CASNPPGLNTEAFF,TGTGCCAGCAACCCCCCAGGATTAAACACTGAAGCTTTCTTT
NA,TRBJ1-5,TRBV7-2,NA,CASSGQGFPNQPQHF,TGTGCCAGCAGTGGTCAGGGGTTCCCCAATCAGCCCCAGCATTTT
NA,TRBJ2-7,TRBV6-5,NA,CASSYSMRGPNREQYF,TGTGCCAGCAGTTACTCGATGCGGGGCCCGAACCGCGAGCAGTACTTC
NA,TRBJ2-3,TRBV5-1,NA,CASSLGGGTDTQYF,TGCGCCAGCAGCTTGGGAGGGGGCACAGATACGCAGTATTTT
NA,TRBJ1-3,TRBV19,NA,CASRSPGSGNTIYF,TGTGCCAGCCGATCACCGGGCTCTGGAAACACCATATATTTT
NA,TRBJ1-4,TRBV5-5,NA,CASSFAGSEKLFF,TGTGCCAGCAGCTTTGCGGGGTCCGAAAAACTGTTTTTT
NA,TRBJ2-2,TRBV4-3,NA,CASSQVLDSSGELFF,TGCGCCAGCAGCCAAGTCCTAGACTCCTCCGGGGAGCTGTTTTTT
NA,TRBJ2-3,TRBV29-1,NA,CSVATVLSTDTQYF,TGCAGCGTGGCGACAGTCCTAAGCACAGATACGCAGTATTTT
TRBD1,TRBJ2-7,TRBV7-6,NA,CASSFGQGASYEQYF,TGTGCCAGCAGCTTCGGACAGGGGGCCTCCTACGAGCAGTACTTC
NA,TRBJ1-2,TRBV6-6,once,CASSYSISGAYGYTF,TGTGCCAGCAGTTACTCGATATCAGGGGCTTATGGCTACACCTTC
NA,TRBJ1-6,TRBV6-5,NA,CASRLTGQGNSPLHF,TGTGCCAGCAGATTAACAGGGCAGGGAAATTCACCCCTCCACTTT
NA,TRBJ1-1,TRBV6-6,NA,CASSGWTVNTEAFF,TGTGCCAGCAGCGGCTGGACAGTGAACACTGAAGCTTTCTTT
NA,TRBJ2-3,TRBV6-5,NA,CASSYDLVTDTQYF,TGTGCCAGCAGTTACGATCTAGTTACAGATACGCAGTATTTT
NA,TRBJ1-2,TRBV4-1,NA,CASSQESGSNGYTF,TGCGCCAGCAGCCAAGAGAGTGGGAGCAATGGCTACACCTTC
NA,TRBJ1-2,TRBV10-3,NA,CAILRQDGSYGYTF,TGTGCCATCCTAAGGCAGGATGGATCCTATGGCTACACCTTC
TRBD1,TRBJ2-7,TRBV6-5,NA,CASSYRGQSYYEQYF,TGTGCCAGCAGTTACCGGGGACAGTCATACTACGAGCAGTACTTC
NA,TRBJ1-3,TRBV29-1,NA,CSVARGYSGNTIYF,TGCAGCGTTGCGCGGGGATACTCTGGAAACACCATATATTTT
NA,TRBJ2-5,TRBV30,NA,CAWSNRVERETQYF,TGTGCCTGGAGTAACAGGGTGGAGCGTGAGACCCAGTACTTC
TRBD1,TRBJ1-2,TRBV18,NA,CASSLPSGGGYTF,TGTGCCAGCTCACTCCCTTCAGGGGGAGGCTACACCTTC
NA,TRBJ1-5,TRBV27,NA,CASSVGTGNNQPQHF,TGTGCCAGCAGTGTCGGGACGGGCAACAATCAGCCCCAGCATTTT
NA,TRBJ1-5,TRBV28,NA,CASSLTGVSPNQPQHF,TGTGCCAGCAGTTTGACGGGGGTCTCCCCCAATCAGCCCCAGCATTTT
TRBD2,TRBJ2-5,TRBV4-3,NA,CASSQEGGGAKETQYF,TGCGCCAGCAGCCAAGAAGGCGGGGGGGCGAAAGAGACCCAGTACTTC
TRBD1,TRBJ1-5,TRBV19,NA,CASTDRGLSNQPQHF,TGTGCCAGCACGGACAGGGGTTTGAGCAATCAGCCCCAGCATTTT
NA,TRBJ2-3,TRBV15,NA,CATSRDLSGVGTDTQYF,TGTGCCACCAGCAGAGATTTATCGGGAGTGGGCACAGATACGCAGTATTTT
TRBD1,TRBJ1-3,TRBV29-1,NA,CSVSAGGAGNTIYF,TGCAGCGTGTCAGCAGGGGGCGCTGGAAACACCATATATTTT
TRBD2,TRBJ2-1,TRBV2,once,CASRLAGVSYNEQFF,TGTGCCAGCAGACTAGCGGGAGTCTCCTACAATGAGCAGTTCTTC
NA,TRBJ2-1,TRBV7-2,once,CASSSQYAEYNEQFF,TGTGCCAGCAGCTCCCAATACGCGGAGTACAATGAGCAGTTCTTC
TRBD2,TRBJ2-7,TRBV7-2,once,CASSHRLAGGSYEQYF,TGTGCCAGCAGCCACCGACTAGCGGGGGGTTCCTACGAGCAGTACTTC
NA,TRBJ1-2,TRBV19,NA,CASSIGALSPYGYTF,TGTGCCAGTAGTATAGGGGCGTTATCACCCTATGGCTACACCTTC
TRBD1,TRBJ1-5,TRBV7-2,NA,CASSSNTGGNQPQHF,TGTGCCAGCAGCTCAAATACAGGGGGCAATCAGCCCCAGCATTTT
NA,TRBJ2-3,TRBV4-1,NA,CASSQDRGDPYVDTQYF,TGCGCCAGCAGCCAAGATAGAGGAGACCCGTACGTGGATACGCAGTATTTT
TRBD2,TRBJ2-1,TRBV9,once,CASSVDSGGADEQFF,TGTGCCAGCAGCGTAGACAGCGGGGGGGCCGATGAGCAGTTCTTC